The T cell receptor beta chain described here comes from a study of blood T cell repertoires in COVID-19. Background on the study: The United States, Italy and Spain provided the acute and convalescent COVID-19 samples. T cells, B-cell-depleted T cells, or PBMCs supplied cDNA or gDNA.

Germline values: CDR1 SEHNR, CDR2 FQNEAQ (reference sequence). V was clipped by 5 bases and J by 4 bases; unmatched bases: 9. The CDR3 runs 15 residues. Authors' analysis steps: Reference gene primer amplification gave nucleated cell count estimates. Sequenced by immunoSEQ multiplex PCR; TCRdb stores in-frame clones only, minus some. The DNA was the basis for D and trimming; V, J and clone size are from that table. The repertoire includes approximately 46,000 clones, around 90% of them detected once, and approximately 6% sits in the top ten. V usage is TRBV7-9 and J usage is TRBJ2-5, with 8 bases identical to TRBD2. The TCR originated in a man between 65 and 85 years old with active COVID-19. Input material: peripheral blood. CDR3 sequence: CASSALRGGLETQYF. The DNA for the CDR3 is TGTGCCAGCAGCGCACTCCGGGGGGGCCTAGAGACCCAGTACTTC.